Each of the 20 T cell receptor beta chains below was sequenced from the same sample in a study of CD8+ T cells in alopecia areata. Extracted RNA was reverse transcribed into cDNA, the sequencing template. The table came from immunoSEQ multiplex PCR; TCRdb's copy has only in-frame clones and leaves some out. The sample carries 60,000 to 85,000 clones, 29% recorded once. Treatment: oral pan-JAK inhibitor, 5-10 mg twice daily. The specimen was CD8+ T cells sorted from blood, collected at week 4, from a patient treated with tofacitinib. Receptors originate from a human donor with alopecia areata.

This clone turned up a few times. This sequence joins TRBV29-1 and TRBJ2-3; 7 positions agree with TRBD2. From germline, CDR1 is SQVTM and CDR2 ANQGSEA. V lost 6 bases to trimming and J lost 10 bases; unmatched junction nucleotides: 19. The CDR3 runs to 15 residues. The CDR3 loop reads CSVPRAGEATKAQYF. Here the CDR3 DNA reads TGCAGCGTCCCCCGGGCGGGGGAGGCCACGAAGGCGCAGTATTTT.

This clone has only a few counts. The genes are TRBV5-1 and TRBJ1-1, with D unclear. CDR1 SGHRS and CDR2 YFSETQ come from the germline V gene. The V gene lost 10 bases and the J gene lost 1 base, with 17 bases spanning the gap. The CDR3 extends over 14 amino acids. CDR3 residues: CASRPKTENTEAFF. In DNA form, the CDR3 reads TGCGCCTCCCGTCCGAAGACCGAGAACACTGAAGCTTTCTTT.

The CDR3 region has the DNA TGTGCCAGCAGGGGGGGACTTTACTATTACGAGCAGTACTTC. This sequence encodes CASRGGLYYYEQYF. The chain carries TRBV27 and TRBJ2-7; the D gene is possibly TRBD2 (6 bases). The CDR3 is 14 residues long. Germline CDR1 reads MNHEY; CDR2 reads SMNVEV (reference sequence). V lost 6 bases to trimming and J lost 4 bases, with 16 bases between them.

CDR3 amino acids: CASRSGTGRFHEQFF. In DNA form, the CDR3 reads TGTGCCAGCAGGTCCGGGACAGGGAGATTCCATGAGCAGTTCTTC. J is TRBJ2-1 and V is TRBV6-5, with TRBD1 matching 9 bases. With 6 bases clipped from V and 8 bases from J, the junction kept 11 bases outside the gene matches. This CDR3 region has 15 residues. The germline gives CDR1 MNHEY, CDR2 SVGAGI.

The J gene is TRBJ2-5, the V gene TRBV11-2; possibly TRBD1 for D (6 bases). Germline V gene lookup returns CDR1 SGHAT and CDR2 FQNNGV. Trimming took 5 bases from V and 1 from J, leaving 14 bases between them. The CDR3 has 15 amino acids. For the CDR3, the DNA is TGTGCCAGCAGCCCAACGACAGGCCCCCAAGAGACCCAGTACTTC. Its translation is CASSPTTGPQETQYF.

A few counts support this clone. The chain links TRBV30 to TRBJ2-7, with 7 bases aligning to TRBD2. Germline CDR1 and CDR2: GTSNPN and SVGIG (reference sequence). V shed 6 bases, J shed 1 base, and the junction held 3 bases outside the gene matches. The CDR3 has 12 amino acids. The DNA of the CDR3 is TGTGCCTGCCGACTAGCTTCCTACGAGCAGTACTTC. Amino acids: CACRLASYEQYF.

To note about this clone: The same CDR3 can be traced to other DNA sequences in this sample. The CDR3 nucleotides read TGCAGCGTTCCGAGACTAGCCGCCTACAATGAGCAGTTCTTC. Translation gives CSVPRLAAYNEQFF. The chain uses TRBV29-1 and TRBJ2-1, with TRBD2 identical over 7 bases. V shed 5 bases, J shed 2 bases, and the junction held 6 bases outside the gene matches. The CDR3 totals 14 residues. The germline V gene encodes CDR1 SQVTM and CDR2 ANQGSEA.

V is TRBV7-9 and J is TRBJ1-5; 7 nucleotides match TRBD1. The CDR3 runs to 14 residues. Germline CDR1 and CDR2: SEHNR and FQNEAQ (reference sequence). The V segment lost 5 bases and the J segment 4 bases; nucleotides outside the gene matches: 5. The CDR3 DNA is TGTGCCAGCAGCAACCTGACAGGGAATCAGCCCCAGCATTTT. This encodes CASSNLTGNQPQHF. Combining the CDR3 with reference TRBV7-9 and TRBJ1-5 gives the whole variable domain DTGVSQNPRHKITKRGQNVTFRCDPISEHNRLYWYRQTLGQGPEFLTYFQNEAQLEKSRLLSDRFSAERPKGSFSTLEIQRTEQGDSAMYLCASSNLTGNQPQHFGDGTRLSIL.

This clone came up a few times. The chain links TRBV29-1 to TRBJ2-7; the D is unclear. Trimming removed 3 bases from V and 3 bases from J, with 12 bases in between. The germline gives CDR1 SQVTM, CDR2 ANQGSEA. This CDR3 region has 13 residues. This CDR3 is CSVEVSADYEQYF. CDR3 nucleotides: TGCAGCGTTGAGGTAAGCGCCGACTACGAGCAGTACTTC.

This clone occurred a few times. The chain employs TRBV11-2 and TRBJ2-5; tentative D call: TRBD1 (6 bases). Germline V gene data show CDR1 as SGHAT and CDR2 as FQNNGV. V was clipped by 6 bases and J by 1 base, with 12 bases between them. The CDR3 is 14 amino acids. The CDR3 nucleotides are TGTGCCAGCAGGCCCGGGACACCCCAAGAGACCCAGTACTTC. It codes for CASRPGTPQETQYF.

This clone was recorded a few times. J is TRBJ2-5 and V is TRBV9; 11 bases fit TRBD1. V was clipped by 6 bases and J by 4 bases; unmatched bases: 5. The CDR3 has 14 residues. CDR1 and CDR2 (germline): SGDLS, YYNGEE. Here the CDR3 DNA reads TGTGCCAGCAACCGAGGACAGGGGGCAGAGACCCAGTACTTC. Translated: CASNRGQGAETQYF.

The V and J genes are TRBV21-1 and TRBJ1-2. TRBV21-1 is designated a pseudogene. This CDR3 spans 12 amino acids. The CDR3 DNA reads as TGTGCCAGCAGCAGGGAAGTCTATGGCTACACCTTC. Amino acid sequence: CASSREVYGYTF.

In its sample, this clone was seen many times. The chain joins TRBV19 to TRBJ2-1, with 7 bases fitting TRBD1. The CDR3 length is 15 residues. With V trimmed by 5 bases and J by 2 bases, 6 bases remained unmatched. Germline loops: CDR1 LNHDA, CDR2 SQIVND (reference sequence). CDR3: CASSETGIPYNEQFF. In DNA, the CDR3 is TGTGCCAGTAGTGAGACAGGGATACCCTACAATGAGCAGTTCTTC. The whole variable domain, filled in from reference TRBV19 and TRBJ2-1, reads DGGITQSPKYLFRKEGQNVTLSCEQNLNHDAMYWYRQDPGQGLRLIYYSQIVNDFQKGDIAEGYSVSREKKESFPLTVTSAQKNPTAFYLCASSETGIPYNEQFFGPGTRLTVL.

This clone was observed a single time. The chain employs TRBV27 and TRBJ2-3; the D gene is possibly TRBD1 (5 bases). Trimming shortened V by 3 bases and J by 10 bases, and 14 bases separated the two germline ends. The CDR3 runs to 13 residues. The germline CDR1 and CDR2 sequences are MNHEY and SMNVEV (reference sequence). The CDR3 coding sequence is TGTGCCAGCAGTTTCCCAGGGCGCGGCTCGCAGTATTTT. The encoded protein is CASSFPGRGSQYF.

The chain combines TRBV29-1 with TRBJ2-7; D perhaps matches TRBD2 (5 bases). CDR1 is SQVTM, CDR2 ANQGSEA, per germline. The CDR3 loop spans 15 amino acids. Trimming cost V 6 bases and J 7 bases, with 25 bases left between them. The CDR3 DNA follows: TGCAGCGTGCTAAACTTTGGTGAGGGTTCATATGAGCAGTACTTC. Its translation: CSVLNFGEGSYEQYF.

This rearrangement joins TRBV5-6 to TRBJ2-7; 11 bases match TRBD2. The germline gives CDR1 SGHDT, CDR2 YYEEEE. V trimming: 4 bases; J trimming: 3 bases; junction bases outside the gene matches: 12. The CDR3 loop spans 17 amino acids. The CDR3 here is CASSMTSGTPYDYEQYF. CDR3 in DNA: TGTGCCAGCAGCATGACTAGCGGGACCCCCTACGACTACGAGCAGTACTTC.

This clone came up a few times. CDR3 nucleotide sequence: TGCAGCGTTGAAGATCTAAGGGCGGGAGGTTTCGGCACGCAGTATTTT. Its protein is CSVEDLRAGGFGTQYF. J is TRBJ2-3 and V is TRBV29-1; the match to TRBD2 covers 8 bases. In germline, CDR1 is SQVTM, CDR2 ANQGSEA. The CDR3 length is 16 residues. J gave up 9 bases and V 0 bases, and 14 bases lay outside the gene matches.

This chain connects TRBV7-9 to TRBJ2-3; possible D gene TRBD2, 6 bases. Germline V gene lookup returns CDR1 SEHNR and CDR2 FQNEAQ (reference sequence). The CDR3 consists of 13 residues. The germline V and J ends were trimmed by 7 bases and 3 bases, with 11 bases remaining between them. This chain's CDR3 is CASTGGRTDTQYF. In DNA, the CDR3 is TGTGCCAGCACTGGAGGGAGGACAGATACGCAGTATTTT.

The chain's CDR3 is CASSPTGAANYGYTF. In DNA form, the CDR3 reads TGTGCCAGCAGTCCGACAGGAGCCGCTAACTATGGCTACACCTTC. The chain combines TRBV6-5 with TRBJ1-2, with D possibly TRBD1 on 6 matching bases. This CDR3 is 15 amino acids long. From germline, CDR1 is MNHEY and CDR2 SVGAGI. The V gene lost 5 bases and the J gene lost 0 bases, with 13 bases spanning the gap.

This clone is labeled as medium-sized (0.01 to 0.1%). The J gene is TRBJ2-3, the V gene TRBV6-1; 11 positions match TRBD2. V shed 2 bases, J shed 5 bases, and the junction held 9 bases outside the gene matches. The germline gives CDR1 MNHNS, CDR2 SASEGT. CDR3 length: 17 amino acids. DNA for the CDR3: TGTGCCAGCAGTGAAACCATAGCGGGAGGGCCCGAAGATACGCAGTATTTT. It translates to CASSETIAGGPEDTQYF.